The entry that follows covers one T cell receptor (beta chain) sequence. The data were obtained in a study of blood T cell repertoires in COVID-19. Turning to the study itself: The samples span acute and convalescent COVID-19 from the United States, Italy and Spain. The analysed material was cDNA or gDNA that came from T cells, B-cell-depleted T cells, or PBMCs.

TCRdb's table, derived via immunoSEQ multiplex PCR, lists solely in-frame clones and lacks some. The table lists some 90,000 clones, roughly 87% of them singletons. Losses at the gene ends were 6 bases for V and 10 bases for J; bases not matched to a gene: 11. This CDR3 comprises 14 residues. Germline CDR1 is LGHDT and CDR2 is YNNKEL (reference sequence). The sequenced material came from peripheral blood. This clonotype was sampled from a middle-aged man with acute or convalescent COVID-19. The V call is TRBV3-1 (or the pseudogene TRBV3-2), the J call TRBJ1-4, with TRBD1 identical over 7 bases. In DNA form, the CDR3 reads TGTGCCAGCAGTAAGGCAGGGGGGCATGGAAAACTGTTTTTT. Its translation is CASSKAGGHGKLFF.